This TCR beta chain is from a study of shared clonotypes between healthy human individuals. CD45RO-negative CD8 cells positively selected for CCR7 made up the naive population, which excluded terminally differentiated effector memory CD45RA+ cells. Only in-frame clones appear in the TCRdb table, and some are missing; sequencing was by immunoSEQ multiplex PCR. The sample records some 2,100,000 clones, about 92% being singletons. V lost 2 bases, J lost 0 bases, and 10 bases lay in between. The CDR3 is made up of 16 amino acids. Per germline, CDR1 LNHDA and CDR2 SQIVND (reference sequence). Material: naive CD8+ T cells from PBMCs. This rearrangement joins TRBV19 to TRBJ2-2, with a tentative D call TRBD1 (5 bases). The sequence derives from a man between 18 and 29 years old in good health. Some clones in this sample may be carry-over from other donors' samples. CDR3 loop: CASSIILTANTGELFF. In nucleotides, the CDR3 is TGTGCCAGTAGTATAATTTTGACAGCGAACACCGGGGAGCTGTTTTTT. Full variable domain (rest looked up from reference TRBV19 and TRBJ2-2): DGGITQSPKYLFRKEGQNVTLSCEQNLNHDAMYWYRQDPGQGLRLIYYSQIVNDFQKGDIAEGYSVSREKKESFPLTVTSAQKNPTAFYLCASSIILTANTGELFFGEGSRLTVL.